The rows below give T cell receptor beta chains drawn from one sample of a study of T cell changes during pregnancy in multiple sclerosis. Using immunoSEQ multiplex PCR, the repertoire was profiled, and TCRdb retains in-frame clones only, with some absent. This sample has tens of thousands of clones, with 90% found just once. Sequences were derived from peripheral blood, sampled in the third trimester of pregnancy. Every receptor here comes from a female donor with multiple sclerosis, enrolled in a pregnancy study. Both conserved end residues are part of each CDR3. D genes are given only for firm matches. Expanded clones get a size class; other rows say once, few or many, or leave the size out.

>TRBD2|TRBJ2-5|.|TRBV6-6
CASGTSAQETQYF
TGTGCCAGTGGGACTAGCGCTCAAGAGACCCAGTACTTC
>.|TRBJ2-7|.|TRBV10-1
CASSARYEQYF
TGCGCCAGCAGTGCGAGGTACGAGCAGTACTTC
>.|TRBJ1-4|.|TRBV11-3
CASRSLRQAVNEKLFF
TGTGCCAGCAGGAGCCTTCGACAGGCCGTGAATGAAAAACTGTTTTTT
>TRBD2|TRBJ2-3|.|TRBV7-3
CASSLAGYTDTQYF
TGTGCCAGCAGTTTAGCGGGGTACACAGATACGCAGTATTTT
>.|TRBJ1-6|.|TRBV15
CATSRDRYNSPLHF
TGTGCCACCAGCAGAGACAGGTATAATTCACCCCTCCACTTT
>.|TRBJ2-1|.|TRBV6-1
CASRALLVAEQFF
TGTGCCAGCAGGGCCCTTCTAGTCGCTGAGCAGTTCTTC
>TRBD1|TRBJ1-1|.|TRBV6-1
CASSDRQGVSTEAFF
TGTGCCAGCAGTGACCGACAGGGTGTGAGCACTGAAGCTTTCTTT
>.|TRBJ2-7|.|TRBV27
CASSSSGRTSYEQYF
TGTGCCAGCAGTTCCTCCGGACGGACTTCCTACGAGCAGTACTTC
>TRBD1|TRBJ1-1|few|TRBV9
CASSVTGGSEAFF
TGTGCCAGCAGCGTGACAGGGGGGAGTGAAGCTTTCTTT
>TRBD2|TRBJ2-5|.|TRBV4-2
CASSRLGGLAGGRETQYF
TGTGCCAGCAGCCGCCTAGGTGGGCTAGCGGGGGGCCGAGAGACCCAGTACTTC
>TRBD1|TRBJ1-1|.|TRBV18
CASSPFWDSPKNTEAFF
TGTGCCAGCTCACCGTTTTGGGACAGCCCAAAGAACACTGAAGCTTTCTTT
>.|TRBJ2-7|.|TRBV5-1
CASSSDSFDEQYF
TGCGCCAGCAGCTCGGACAGTTTCGACGAGCAGTACTTC
>.|TRBJ2-6|once|TRBV29-1
CSVEVAAQGANVLTF
TGCAGCGTTGAGGTCGCAGCGCAAGGGGCCAACGTCCTGACTTTC
>TRBD2|TRBJ2-1|.|TRBV6-4
CASSRLAGGNNEQFF
TGTGCCAGCAGTCGACTAGCGGGGGGGAACAATGAGCAGTTCTTC
>.|TRBJ2-3|once|TRBV5-8
CASSSRRTTQYF
TGTGCCAGCAGCTCCCGCCGGACAACGCAGTATTTT
>.|TRBJ2-7|.|TRBV29-1
CSVGAGTYEQYF
TGCAGCGTTGGTGCAGGGACCTACGAGCAGTACTTC
>.|TRBJ2-3|.|TRBV7-2
CASTGQTSTDTQYF
TGTGCCAGCACCGGACAGACTAGCACAGATACGCAGTATTTT
>TRBD2|TRBJ2-2|.|TRBV19
CASSNTGLETGELFF
TGTGCCAGTAGCAATACGGGACTAGAAACCGGGGAGCTGTTTTTT
>TRBD1|TRBJ1-3|.|TRBV7-6
CASGGQGLSGNTIYF
TGTGCCAGCGGCGGACAGGGCCTCTCTGGAAACACCATATATTTT
>.|TRBJ2-7|.|TRBV4-3
CASSHTGPDEQYF
TGCGCCAGCAGCCACACAGGGCCGGACGAGCAGTACTTC
>TRBD1|TRBJ1-6|.|TRBV7-2
CASSAGQGIDNSPLHF
TGTGCCAGCAGCGCCGGACAGGGGATAGATAATTCACCCCTCCACTTT
>TRBD1|TRBJ1-1|.|TRBV2
CASQGQLNTEAFF
TGTGCCAGCCAGGGACAGCTGAACACTGAAGCTTTCTTT
>TRBD1|TRBJ1-2|.|TRBV2
CASSETRTGKDGYTF
TGTGCCAGCAGTGAAACCCGGACAGGGAAGGATGGCTACACCTTC
>.|TRBJ2-7|.|TRBV7-8
CASSWTGNSNEQYF
TGTGCCAGCAGTTGGACCGGGAACTCTAACGAGCAGTACTTC
>.|TRBJ2-1|.|TRBV7-9
CASSLDFNEQFF
TGTGCCAGCAGCCTTGACTTCAATGAGCAGTTCTTC
>TRBD1|TRBJ1-2|.|TRBV6-1
CASKSTGGPNYGYTF
TGTGCCAGCAAGTCTACAGGGGGACCTAACTATGGCTACACCTTC
>.|TRBJ2-6|.|TRBV12-5
CASGLLLSSGANVLTF
TGTGCTAGTGGTTTGCTTCTCAGCTCTGGGGCCAACGTCCTGACTTTC
>.|TRBJ1-2|.|TRBV10-3
CAISIAGLDGYTF
TGTGCCATCTCTATAGCGGGCCTCGACGGCTACACCTTC
>.|TRBJ2-7|.|TRBV30
CSVGASYEQYF
TGTTCTGTGGGGGCAAGCTACGAGCAGTACTTC
>.|TRBJ2-1|.|TRBV5-1
CASSSPGAFANEQFF
TGCGCCAGCAGCTCCCCTGGGGCCTTCGCCAATGAGCAGTTCTTC
>TRBD1|TRBJ2-7|once|TRBV7-9
CASSPTGVVSYEQYF
TGTGCCAGCAGCCCAACAGGGGTTGTGTCCTACGAGCAGTACTTC
>.|TRBJ2-3|.|TRBV6-1
CASSEPQGYPDTQYF
TGTGCCAGCAGTGAACCACAGGGTTATCCAGATACGCAGTATTTT
>.|TRBJ1-2|.|TRBV10-2
CASTPKGHRYGYTF
TGCGCCAGCACCCCTAAGGGACATCGCTATGGCTACACCTTC
>TRBD1|TRBJ1-2|.|TRBV7-9
CASSLNRGYGGYTF
TGTGCCAGCAGCTTAAACAGGGGGTATGGTGGCTACACCTTC
>TRBD2|TRBJ2-7|.|TRBV6-1
CASSDTSGVVGEQYF
TGTGCCAGCAGCGATACTAGCGGGGTAGTGGGCGAGCAGTACTTC
>.|TRBJ1-5|.|TRBV27
CASRGGLGNQPQHF
TGTGCCAGCAGAGGGGGTCTGGGGAATCAGCCCCAGCATTTT
>TRBD1|TRBJ2-7|.|TRBV19
CASSIAWTGTYEQYF
TGTGCCAGTAGTATAGCCTGGACAGGGACCTACGAGCAGTACTTC
>TRBD1|TRBJ1-1|.|TRBV5-4
CASSSDRAGTEAFF
TGTGCCAGCAGTTCGGACAGGGCGGGCACTGAAGCTTTCTTT
>TRBD1|TRBJ1-2|.|TRBV5-4
CASSQGDRDGGYTF
TGTGCCAGCAGCCAAGGGGACAGGGACGGTGGCTACACCTTC
>TRBD1|TRBJ1-2|.|TRBV19
CASRPTGEDDGYTF
TGTGCCAGTAGACCGACAGGGGAGGACGATGGCTACACCTTC
>.|TRBJ2-7|.|TRBV6-5
CASSYSQGYEQYF
TGTGCCAGCAGTTACTCTCAGGGCTACGAGCAGTACTTC
>TRBD2|TRBJ2-2|.|TRBV11-2
CASSPWGGNTGELFF
TGTGCCAGCAGCCCCTGGGGGGGTAACACCGGGGAGCTGTTTTTT
>TRBD2|TRBJ2-3|.|TRBV11-3
CASSFNSGGSLADTQYF
TGTGCCAGCAGCTTCAATAGCGGGGGAAGTTTGGCAGATACGCAGTATTTT
>TRBD1|TRBJ2-5|few|TRBV7-7
CASSLARTGGETQYF
TGTGCCAGCAGCTTAGCGCGGACAGGGGGGGAGACCCAGTACTTC
>.|TRBJ2-7|.|TRBV7-2
CASSLVQGSGYEQYF
TGTGCCAGCAGCTTAGTTCAGGGGTCAGGTTACGAGCAGTACTTC
>.|TRBJ1-2|once|TRBV10-3
CAISEQGPNVYGYTF
TGTGCCATCAGTGAACAGGGACCGAACGTCTATGGCTACACCTTC
>TRBD1|TRBJ1-3|.|TRBV27
CASSPGTDGNTIYF
TGTGCCAGCAGTCCCGGGACAGATGGAAACACCATATATTTT
>.|TRBJ2-3|.|TRBV7-6
CASRPTSRVTDTQYF
TGTGCCAGCAGACCAACGTCGCGGGTCACAGATACGCAGTATTTT